Listed below are T cell receptor beta chains from one sample, sequenced in a study of OX40 agonist ivuxolimab in advanced cancers. Generated by immunoSEQ multiplex PCR, the TCRdb table keeps only in-frame clones and is missing some. The profile shows approximately 82,000 clones, about 86% of them singletons. Sequenced material: CD4+ or CD8+ T cells sorted from blood, taken in a trial of the OX40 agonist ivuxolimab. These receptors were obtained from an adult with an advanced solid tumor such as melanoma, head and neck, liver or kidney cancer. Both conserved end residues are part of each CDR3. The order of the fields is V gene, clone size, J gene, D gene, CDR3 DNA, CDR3 protein. A D gene is named only where the DNA matches it firmly. Size tells how often a clone was seen (once, few, many) or the class of an expanded clone, and some rows leave it out.

v_call: TRBV7-8
clone_size: .
j_call: TRBJ2-3
d_call: .
cdr3_nt: TGTGCCAGCAGCTTAGTATCAAGGCGAGATACGCAGTATTTT
cdr3_aa: CASSLVSRRDTQYF

v_call: TRBV5-1
clone_size: .
j_call: TRBJ2-5
d_call: .
cdr3_nt: TGCGCCAGCAGCCCTTTTGGGGGCGTGGAGACCCAGTACTTC
cdr3_aa: CASSPFGGVETQYF

v_call: TRBV6-6
clone_size: once
j_call: TRBJ1-5
d_call: TRBD1
cdr3_nt: TGTGCCAGCAGTTACTCGGGACAGGTCGATCAGCCCCAGCATTTT
cdr3_aa: CASSYSGQVDQPQHF

v_call: TRBV7-9
clone_size: .
j_call: TRBJ2-1
d_call: .
cdr3_nt: TGTGCCAGCAGCTCTGGAGCGTGGGAGCAGTTCTTC
cdr3_aa: CASSSGAWEQFF

v_call: TRBV5-4
clone_size: .
j_call: TRBJ1-1
d_call: .
cdr3_nt: TGTGCCAGCAGCTTGGGGGCAGCGAGATCAGCTTTCTTT
cdr3_aa: CASSLGAARSAFF

v_call: TRBV5-1
clone_size: once
j_call: TRBJ2-7
d_call: .
cdr3_nt: TGCGCCAGCAGCTTGGAGGGCTCCTACGAGCAGTACTTC
cdr3_aa: CASSLEGSYEQYF

v_call: TRBV4-2
clone_size: .
j_call: TRBJ2-6
d_call: TRBD2
cdr3_nt: TGTGCCAGCAGCCACCTTGGGGGGGACTCTGGGGCCAACGTCCTGACTTTC
cdr3_aa: CASSHLGGDSGANVLTF

v_call: TRBV18
clone_size: .
j_call: TRBJ2-7
d_call: TRBD1
cdr3_nt: TGTGCCAGCTCCCCAGGACAGGGCGTCTACGAGCAGTACTTC
cdr3_aa: CASSPGQGVYEQYF

v_call: TRBV6-1
clone_size: once
j_call: TRBJ2-1
d_call: .
cdr3_nt: TGTGCCAGCAGTGAAGCCGGGACGCAAAATGAGCAGTTCTTC
cdr3_aa: CASSEAGTQNEQFF

v_call: TRBV27
clone_size: .
j_call: TRBJ2-3
d_call: TRBD2
cdr3_nt: TGTGCCAGCAGTCCGAGACTAGCGGGGGGGCTCCGGGATACGCAGTATTTT
cdr3_aa: CASSPRLAGGLRDTQYF

v_call: TRBV6-5
clone_size: .
j_call: TRBJ1-1
d_call: .
cdr3_nt: TGTGCCAGCAGCTCTACGGTGAACACTGAAGCTTTCTTT
cdr3_aa: CASSSTVNTEAFF

v_call: TRBV6-1
clone_size: .
j_call: TRBJ1-5
d_call: .
cdr3_nt: TGTGCCAGCAGCGAAAGGGGCCCTCTTTCGCCCCAGCATTTT
cdr3_aa: CASSERGPLSPQHF

v_call: TRBV6-5
clone_size: .
j_call: TRBJ1-2
d_call: .
cdr3_nt: TGTGCCAGCAGTTACATCTCTAACTATGGCTACACCTTC
cdr3_aa: CASSYISNYGYTF

v_call: TRBV5-1
clone_size: .
j_call: TRBJ1-1
d_call: TRBD1
cdr3_nt: TGCGCCAGCAGCAGGATAGGACAGGGGAACACTGAAGCTTTCTTT
cdr3_aa: CASSRIGQGNTEAFF

v_call: TRBV13
clone_size: .
j_call: TRBJ1-1
d_call: TRBD1
cdr3_nt: TGTGCCAGCAGCTCTTTAGGGACAGGGGAAACTGAAGCTTTCTTT
cdr3_aa: CASSSLGTGETEAFF

v_call: TRBV5-4
clone_size: few
j_call: TRBJ2-7
d_call: TRBD1
cdr3_nt: TGTGCCAGCAGCTCCCGGGACAGGGCCTCCTACGAGCAGTACTTC
cdr3_aa: CASSSRDRASYEQYF

v_call: TRBV2
clone_size: .
j_call: TRBJ1-5
d_call: TRBD1
cdr3_nt: TGTGCCAGCAGTAAGGACAGGGTTAATCAGCCCCAGCATTTT
cdr3_aa: CASSKDRVNQPQHF

v_call: TRBV30
clone_size: .
j_call: TRBJ1-2
d_call: .
cdr3_nt: TGTGCCTGGAGTGTACAGATAGTCTATGGCTACACCTTC
cdr3_aa: CAWSVQIVYGYTF

v_call: TRBV11-3
clone_size: .
j_call: TRBJ2-1
d_call: TRBD2
cdr3_nt: TGTGCCAGCAGCTTAGGAAGGACTAGCGCCGGGGATGAGCAGTTCTTC
cdr3_aa: CASSLGRTSAGDEQFF

v_call: TRBV7-2
clone_size: .
j_call: TRBJ2-7
d_call: TRBD1
cdr3_nt: TGTGCCAGCAGCCCCACAGGGGGCTACGAGCAGTACTTC
cdr3_aa: CASSPTGGYEQYF

v_call: TRBV27
clone_size: .
j_call: TRBJ2-6
d_call: .
cdr3_nt: TGTGCCAGCAAGTGGGGTTCGGCCTCTGGGGCCAACGTCCTGACTTTC
cdr3_aa: CASKWGSASGANVLTF

v_call: TRBV5-1
clone_size: once
j_call: TRBJ1-2
d_call: TRBD1
cdr3_nt: TGCGCCAGCCAGGGGACAGGGATGAATGGCTACACCTTC
cdr3_aa: CASQGTGMNGYTF

v_call: TRBV19
clone_size: .
j_call: TRBJ2-5
d_call: .
cdr3_nt: TGTGCCAGTAGTTTACAGGCAAGGGAGGAGACCCAGTACTTC
cdr3_aa: CASSLQAREETQYF

v_call: TRBV4-2
clone_size: few
j_call: TRBJ1-6
d_call: TRBD1
cdr3_nt: TGTGCCAGCAGCCAAGAGGGACAGGGGAATTCACCCCTCCACTTT
cdr3_aa: CASSQEGQGNSPLHF

v_call: TRBV4-1
clone_size: .
j_call: TRBJ1-6
d_call: .
cdr3_nt: TGCGCCAGCAGCCAGAGAAACCAGGGAGCGGATAATTCACCCCTCCACTTT
cdr3_aa: CASSQRNQGADNSPLHF

v_call: TRBV30
clone_size: .
j_call: TRBJ1-1
d_call: .
cdr3_nt: TGTGCCTGGAGTGTACGTCCCCCTATAGGGGGTCAGAAGACTGAAGCTTTCTTT
cdr3_aa: CAWSVRPPIGGQKTEAFF

v_call: TRBV5-6
clone_size: .
j_call: TRBJ1-2
d_call: TRBD1
cdr3_nt: TGTGCCAGCAGCCGGGACAGGGCGGGCTATGGCTACACCTTC
cdr3_aa: CASSRDRAGYGYTF

v_call: TRBV5-6
clone_size: .
j_call: TRBJ1-3
d_call: TRBD1
cdr3_nt: TGTGCCAGCAGCTCCCGGACAGGGGGAAACACCATATATTTT
cdr3_aa: CASSSRTGGNTIYF

v_call: TRBV7-6
clone_size: once
j_call: TRBJ1-5
d_call: TRBD1
cdr3_nt: TGTGCCAGCAGCTTAGGGACAGGGTATAATCAGCCCCAGCATTTT
cdr3_aa: CASSLGTGYNQPQHF

v_call: TRBV5-1
clone_size: .
j_call: TRBJ2-3
d_call: TRBD2
cdr3_nt: TGCGCCAGCAGCTTGGCCACAAGCGGGGGGGCAGCAGATACGCAGTATTTT
cdr3_aa: CASSLATSGGAADTQYF

v_call: TRBV13
clone_size: .
j_call: TRBJ2-6
d_call: .
cdr3_nt: TGTGCCAGCAGAATCTACTCTGGGGCCAACGTCCTGACTTTC
cdr3_aa: CASRIYSGANVLTF

v_call: TRBV5-1
clone_size: few
j_call: TRBJ2-2
d_call: .
cdr3_nt: TGCGCCAGCAGCTTGGAGGGGGGCGCTGGCGCCGGGGAGCTGTTTTTT
cdr3_aa: CASSLEGGAGAGELFF

v_call: TRBV29-1
clone_size: .
j_call: TRBJ1-1
d_call: .
cdr3_nt: TGCAGCGTTGAAGGGCAGCTCGGGGGCACTGAAGCTTTCTTT
cdr3_aa: CSVEGQLGGTEAFF

v_call: TRBV30
clone_size: .
j_call: TRBJ2-6
d_call: .
cdr3_nt: TGTGCCTGGAGTTTTGGACAGAGGGCTGGGGCCAACGTCCTGACTTTC
cdr3_aa: CAWSFGQRAGANVLTF

v_call: TRBV2
clone_size: .
j_call: TRBJ2-3
d_call: TRBD1
cdr3_nt: TGTGCCAGCAGTGATATGACAGGGGGCACAGATACGCAGTATTTT
cdr3_aa: CASSDMTGGTDTQYF

v_call: TRBV19
clone_size: .
j_call: TRBJ2-5
d_call: TRBD2
cdr3_nt: TGTGCCAGTAAGGGGACTAGCGACTACCAAGAGACCCAGTACTTC
cdr3_aa: CASKGTSDYQETQYF

v_call: TRBV7-2
clone_size: .
j_call: TRBJ2-7
d_call: TRBD2
cdr3_nt: TGTGCCAGCAGCCCCTCCGGGACTAGGTCCTACGAGCAGTACTTC
cdr3_aa: CASSPSGTRSYEQYF

v_call: TRBV19
clone_size: .
j_call: TRBJ2-1
d_call: .
cdr3_nt: TGTGCCAGTAGTATAGGTCCCCAAGGGGGATACTACAATGAGCAGTTCTTC
cdr3_aa: CASSIGPQGGYYNEQFF

v_call: TRBV5-6
clone_size: .
j_call: TRBJ2-5
d_call: TRBD1
cdr3_nt: TGTGCCAGCAGCTCCACGACAGGGTCGGGGTTGGTGACCCAGTACTTC
cdr3_aa: CASSSTTGSGLVTQYF

v_call: TRBV7-6
clone_size: .
j_call: TRBJ2-2
d_call: TRBD2
cdr3_nt: TGTGCCAGCAGCTTGAGCGGGACGAACACCGGGGAGCTGTTTTTT
cdr3_aa: CASSLSGTNTGELFF

v_call: TRBV5-1
clone_size: .
j_call: TRBJ1-2
d_call: .
cdr3_nt: TGCGCCAGCAGCCGGGGAGGCACTAACTATGGCTACACCTTC
cdr3_aa: CASSRGGTNYGYTF

v_call: TRBV19
clone_size: once
j_call: TRBJ2-3
d_call: .
cdr3_nt: TGTGCCAGTAGTGGCTACCCAGATACGCAGTATTTT
cdr3_aa: CASSGYPDTQYF

v_call: TRBV18
clone_size: .
j_call: TRBJ1-1
d_call: .
cdr3_nt: TGTGCCAGCTCACCACAGGGGAGGGTGAACACTGAAGCTTTCTTT
cdr3_aa: CASSPQGRVNTEAFF

v_call: TRBV14
clone_size: .
j_call: TRBJ2-5
d_call: TRBD2
cdr3_nt: TGTGCCAGCAGCCCGGGGCTACTAGCGGGAGTAACAGAGACCCAGTACTTC
cdr3_aa: CASSPGLLAGVTETQYF

v_call: TRBV11-1
clone_size: once
j_call: TRBJ2-1
d_call: .
cdr3_nt: TGTGCCAGCAGCCCTACGGTAGGAGTACGGGGGGCGTACAATGAGCAGTTCTTC
cdr3_aa: CASSPTVGVRGAYNEQFF